This T cell receptor (beta chain) was sequenced in a study of blood T cell repertoires in COVID-19. This CDR3 region has 15 residues. V was clipped by 6 bases and J by 0 bases; unmatched bases: 8. The germline V gene has CDR1 MDHEN and CDR2 SYDVKM. Data came from immunoSEQ multiplex PCR; TCRdb stores just in-frame clones and leaves some out. Of some 200,000 clones in the sample, about nine tenths are singletons; the top ten hold 7% to 7.5%. The rearrangement uses TRBV28 and TRBJ2-7; TRBD2 matches at 7 bases. The receptor was derived from a man younger than 40 in a cohort exposed to, infected with or recovered from COVID-19 (not recorded which). Material for sequencing was PBMCs or T cells enriched from blood (not recorded which). The CDR3 region is CASSPLADSSYEQYF. CDR3 sequence (DNA): TGTGCCAGCAGCCCGCTAGCGGACTCCTCCTACGAGCAGTACTTC. Supplemented by reference TRBV28 and TRBJ2-7, the full variable domain reads DVKVTQSSRYLVKRTGEKVFLECVQDMDHENMFWYRQDPGLGLRLIYFSYDVKMKEKGDIPEGYSVSREKKERFSLILESASTNQTSMYLCASSPLADSSYEQYFGPGTRLTVT.